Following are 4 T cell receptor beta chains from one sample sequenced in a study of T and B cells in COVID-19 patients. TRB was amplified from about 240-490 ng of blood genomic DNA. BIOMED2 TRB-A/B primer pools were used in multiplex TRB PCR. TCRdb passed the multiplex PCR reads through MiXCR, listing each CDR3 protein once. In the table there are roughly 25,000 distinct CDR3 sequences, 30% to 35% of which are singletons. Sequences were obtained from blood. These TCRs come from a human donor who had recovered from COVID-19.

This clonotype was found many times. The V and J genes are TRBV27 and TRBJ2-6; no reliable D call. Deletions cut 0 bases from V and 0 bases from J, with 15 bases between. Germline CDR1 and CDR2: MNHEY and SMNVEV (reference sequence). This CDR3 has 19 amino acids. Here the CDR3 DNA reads TGTGCCAGCAGTTTATCGGGGAAGGTAATCACCTCTGGGGCCAACGTCCTGACTTTC. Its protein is CASSLSGKVITSGANVLTF.

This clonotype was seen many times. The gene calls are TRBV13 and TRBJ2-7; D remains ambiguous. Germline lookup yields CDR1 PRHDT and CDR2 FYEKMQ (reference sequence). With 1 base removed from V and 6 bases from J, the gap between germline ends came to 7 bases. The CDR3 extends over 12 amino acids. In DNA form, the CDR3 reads TGTGCCAGCAGCTTAGAGGCCGGCGAGCAGTACTTC. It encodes CASSLEAGEQYF.

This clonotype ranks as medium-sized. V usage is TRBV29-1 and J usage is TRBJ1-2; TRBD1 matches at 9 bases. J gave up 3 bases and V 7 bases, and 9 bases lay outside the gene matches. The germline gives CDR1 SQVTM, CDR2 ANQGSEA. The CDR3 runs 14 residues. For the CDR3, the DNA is TGCAGCGCTGGGGACAGGGCTGTTGACTATGGCTACACCTTC. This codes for CSAGDRAVDYGYTF. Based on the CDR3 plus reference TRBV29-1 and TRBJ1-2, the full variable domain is SAVISQKPSRDICQRGTSLTIQCQVDSQVTMMFWYRQQPGQSLTLIATANQGSEATYESGFVIDKFPISRPNLTFSTLTVSNMSPEDSSIYLCSAGDRAVDYGYTFGSGTRLTVV.

Here the CDR3 DNA reads TGCAGTGCTAGAGATCCTGCCTCAGCCAGTGATTCACCCCTCCACTTT. It yields the protein CSARDPASASDSPLHF. V gene TRBV20-1 combines with J gene TRBJ1-6; D uncertain. CDR1 is DFQATT and CDR2 is SNEGSKA in the germline V gene (reference sequence). Trimming took off 0 bases at V and 8 bases at J, with 17 bases between the two ends. This CDR3 has 16 amino acids.